This T cell receptor beta chain was identified in a study of cytomegalovirus exposure and HLA in healthy donors. Whole-study findings and limits: Sequencing probably produced one cluster of sequence variants that were highly shared.

PCR primers comprised 60 Vbeta and 13 Jbeta primers. The data were produced by immunoSEQ multiplex PCR, yet TCRdb's version contains in-frame clones alone and is incomplete. This table holds fewer than 80,000 clones, roughly 76% found once. On this clone: The antigen remains undetermined.

Germline CDR1 and CDR2: SNHLY and FYNNEI. The CDR3 is 12 amino acids. Germline trimming cut 4 bases from V and 7 bases from J; bases unmatched to any gene: 2. This TCR was sampled from a man between 18 and 29 years old in good health and CMV-seronegative. The rearrangement uses TRBV2 and TRBJ2-7; 9 bases agree with TRBD2. The sample consisted of PBMCs. CDR3 sequence reads: CASSAAGGEQYF. The DNA of the CDR3 is TGTGCCAGCAGTGCTGCGGGAGGGGAGCAGTACTTC. The complete variable domain, with remaining parts taken from reference TRBV2 and TRBJ2-7, reads EPEVTQTPSHQVTQMGQEVILRCVPISNHLYFYWYRQILGQKVEFLVSFYNNEISEKSEIFDDQFSVERPDGSNFTLKIRSTKLEDSAMYFCASSAAGGEQYFGPGTRLTVT.